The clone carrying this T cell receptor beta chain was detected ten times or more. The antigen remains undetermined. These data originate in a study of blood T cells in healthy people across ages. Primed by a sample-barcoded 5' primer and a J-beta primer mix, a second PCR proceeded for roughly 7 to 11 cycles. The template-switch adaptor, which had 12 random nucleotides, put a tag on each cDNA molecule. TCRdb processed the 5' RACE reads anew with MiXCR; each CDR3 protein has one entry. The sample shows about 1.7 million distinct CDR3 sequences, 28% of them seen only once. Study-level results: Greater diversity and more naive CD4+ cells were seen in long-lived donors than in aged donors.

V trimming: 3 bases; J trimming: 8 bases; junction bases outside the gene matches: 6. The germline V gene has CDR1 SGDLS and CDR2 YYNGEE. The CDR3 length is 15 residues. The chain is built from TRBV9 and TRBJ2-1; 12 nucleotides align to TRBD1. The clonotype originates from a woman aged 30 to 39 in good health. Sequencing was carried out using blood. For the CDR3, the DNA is TGTGCCAGCAGCGCTCCGGGACAGGGGGCACATGAGCAGTTCTTC. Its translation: CASSAPGQGAHEQFF. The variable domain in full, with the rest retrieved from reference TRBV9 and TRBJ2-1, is DSGVTQTPKHLITATGQRVTLRCSPRSGDLSVYWYQQSLDQGLQFLIQYYNGEERAKGNILERFSAQQFPDLHSELNLSSLELGDSALYFCASSAPGQGAHEQFFGPGTRLTVL.